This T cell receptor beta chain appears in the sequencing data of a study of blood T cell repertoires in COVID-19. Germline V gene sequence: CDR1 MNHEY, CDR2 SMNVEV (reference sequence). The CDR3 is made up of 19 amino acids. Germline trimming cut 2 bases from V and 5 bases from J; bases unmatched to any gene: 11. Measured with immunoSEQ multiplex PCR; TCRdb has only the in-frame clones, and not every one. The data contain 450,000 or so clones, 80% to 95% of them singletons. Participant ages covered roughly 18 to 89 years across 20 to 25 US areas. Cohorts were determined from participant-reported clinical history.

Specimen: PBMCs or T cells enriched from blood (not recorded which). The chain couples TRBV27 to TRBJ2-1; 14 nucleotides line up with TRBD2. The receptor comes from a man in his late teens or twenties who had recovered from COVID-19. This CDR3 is CASSLTPRTSGRTDNEQFF. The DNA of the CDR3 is TGTGCCAGCAGTTTAACCCCGCGGACTAGCGGGAGGACTGACAATGAGCAGTTCTTC.